One and the same sample provided the 10 T cell receptor beta chains below, sequenced in a study of cytomegalovirus exposure and HLA in healthy donors. The PCR employed 60 Vbeta primers together with 13 Jbeta primers. The method was immunoSEQ multiplex PCR; TCRdb's version includes in-frame clones alone and lacks a portion of them. The sample consists of about 140,000 clones, 82% of them appearing once. Specimen: PBMCs. The receptor set was obtained from a woman between 40 and 50 years old in good health and CMV-seronegative.

This chain connects TRBV5-5 to TRBJ1-2, with D possibly TRBD1 on 5 matching bases. The V gene's germline CDR1 is SGHKS and CDR2 YYEKEE (reference sequence). This CDR3 contains 13 residues. With 4 bases removed from V and 5 bases from J, the gap between germline ends came to 12 bases. The CDR3 loop reads CASSRDSEYGYTF. CDR3 DNA: TGTGCCAGCAGCCGGGACTCGGAGTATGGCTACACCTTC.

The genes are TRBV5-4 and TRBJ2-1, with D maybe TRBD1 (6 bases). The germline gives CDR1 SGHNT, CDR2 YYREEE (reference sequence). Trimming took 2 bases from V and 12 from J, leaving 9 bases between them. The CDR3 extends over 11 amino acids. CDR3 loop: CASSFQGRQFF. The CDR3 DNA sequence: TGTGCCAGCAGCTTTCAGGGGCGGCAGTTCTTC.

This clone has just a few counts. This likely came from a read error, as a far larger clone is one base away. This chain joins TRBV5-6 and TRBJ1-1; 7 bases fit TRBD1. CDR3 size: 15 residues. Germline V gives CDR1 SGHDT, CDR2 YYEEEE. V lost 0 bases to trimming and J lost 5 bases; unmatched junction nucleotides: 7. CDR3 DNA sequence: TGTGCCAGCAGCTTGGAGATTGACAGGGAGACTGAAGCTTTCTTT. Translated, it gives CASSLEIDRETEAFF.

This clone was picked up a small number of times. The chain's CDR3 is CASSFRGDRGPLSYNEQFF. The CDR3, as DNA: TGTGCCAGCAGTTTTCGGGGGGACAGGGGGCCTCTCTCCTACAATGAGCAGTTCTTC. The chain has TRBV28 and TRBJ2-1, with 12 nucleotides matching TRBD1. Germline CDR1 is MDHEN and CDR2 is SYDVKM. The CDR3 sequence is 19 residues long. The trim removed 3 bases at V and 0 bases at J, leaving 9 bases unmatched.

V usage is TRBV14 and J usage is TRBJ2-7; 7 bases match TRBD1. Germline V gene lookup returns CDR1 SGHDN and CDR2 FVKESK. The CDR3 length is 14 residues. The trim removed 2 bases at V and 4 bases at J, leaving 5 bases unmatched. The CDR3 nucleotides are TGTGCCAGCAGCCAATCTCACAGGGGATACGAGCAGTACTTC. Encoded protein: CASSQSHRGYEQYF. The whole variable domain, remainder taken from reference TRBV14 and TRBJ2-7, is EAGVTQFPSHSVIEKGQTVTLRCDPISGHDNLYWYRRVMGKEIKFLLHFVKESKQDESGMPNNRFLAERTGGTYSTLKVQPAELEDSGVYFCASSQSHRGYEQYFGPGTRLTVT.

This clone has just a few counts. The chain links TRBV7-2 to TRBJ2-7; 8 nucleotides match TRBD1. This CDR3 has 14 residues. V lost 5 bases, J lost 3 bases, and 6 bases stayed unmatched. Per the germline V gene, CDR1 is SGHTA and CDR2 is FQGNSA. The DNA for the CDR3 is TGTGCCAGCAGCCCGGGGACAGGTGACTACGAGCAGTACTTC. Its protein is CASSPGTGDYEQYF. The whole variable domain, remainder taken from reference TRBV7-2 and TRBJ2-7, is GAGVSQSPSNKVTEKGKDVELRCDPISGHTALYWYRQSLGQGLEFLIYFQGNSAPDKSGLPSDRFSAERTGGSVSTLTIQRTQQEDSAVYLCASSPGTGDYEQYFGPGTRLTVT.

Only one count was recorded for this clone. This rearrangement joins TRBV6-5 to TRBJ2-5, with TRBD2 matching 7 bases. The DNA end is more similar to TRBJ2-7, so the J call may be wrong. Germline CDR1 MNHEY, CDR2 SVGAGI. The CDR3 consists of 15 residues. The CDR3 DNA follows: TGTGCCAGCAGTTATAGGGGAGGGAGAAACTACGAGCAGTACTTC. Its translation is CASSYRGGRNYEQYF.

This chain connects TRBV5-1 to TRBJ2-1, with 9 bases aligning to TRBD2. The CDR3 totals 16 residues. V gave up 7 bases and J gave up 6 bases; unmatched junction bases: 14. Germline CDR1 is SGHRS and CDR2 is YFSETQ. The CDR3 region is CASDVRDRTSVNEQFF. CDR3 DNA: TGCGCCAGCGATGTCAGGGACCGGACTAGCGTCAATGAGCAGTTCTTC.

The chain recombines TRBV6-1 with TRBJ1-2; possible D gene TRBD1, 5 bases. Trimming shortened V by 11 bases and J by 4 bases, and 20 bases separated the two germline ends. Germline values: CDR1 MNHNS, CDR2 SASEGT. The CDR3 runs 14 residues. The CDR3, as DNA: TGTGCCTCAGATTCAGGGATTTGGGGCTATGGCTACACCTTC. It specifies CASDSGIWGYGYTF.

V usage is TRBV5-5 and J usage is TRBJ2-7, with D perhaps TRBD1 (5 bases). The CDR3 has 13 amino acids. Trimming pared 4 bases from V and 3 bases from J, leaving 11 bases between. Germline V gives CDR1 SGHKS, CDR2 YYEKEE (reference sequence). The CDR3 reads CASSRIDSYEQYF. In DNA, the CDR3 is TGTGCCAGCAGCCGTATAGACAGCTACGAGCAGTACTTC.